The 18 T cell receptor beta chains below were found in one sample sequenced in a study of STAT3 mutations in large granular lymphocyte leukemia. Antigens of these TCRs are unknown. TCRdb's copy holds only in-frame clones and misses some; the assay was immunoSEQ multiplex PCR. The sample records 3,000 to 3,500 clones, 74% being singletons. Study-wide points: Every T-cell large granular lymphocyte leukemia patient had at least one immunodominant TCR beta clonotype.

Sequenced: peripheral blood mononuclear cells. The source is a man in his 60s with T-cell large granular lymphocyte leukemia. Some clones in this sample may be carry-over from other donors' samples.

The V call is TRBV29-1, the J call TRBJ2-7; 7 bases align to TRBD1. Trimming took 5 bases from V and 4 from J; bases not matched to a gene: 5. CDR3 length: 12 residues. From germline, CDR1 is SQVTM and CDR2 ANQGSEA. The CDR3 coding sequence is TGCAGCGTTCTACAGGGGTTATACGAGCAGTACTTC. It encodes CSVLQGLYEQYF.

The gene calls are TRBV7-9 and TRBJ2-7; 7 bases fit TRBD1. The germline gives CDR1 SEHNR, CDR2 FQNEAQ (reference sequence). CDR3 length: 15 residues. V trimming: 5 bases; J trimming: 2 bases; junction bases outside the gene matches: 9. In DNA, the CDR3 is TGTGCCAGCAGCCCCCACAGGGGTTCCCCCTACGAGCAGTACTTC. Amino acid sequence: CASSPHRGSPYEQYF. The full variable domain, with the rest looked up from reference TRBV7-9 and TRBJ2-7, is DTGVSQNPRHKITKRGQNVTFRCDPISEHNRLYWYRQTLGQGPEFLTYFQNEAQLEKSRLLSDRFSAERPKGSFSTLEIQRTEQGDSAMYLCASSPHRGSPYEQYFGPGTRLTVT.

This chain connects TRBV7-9 to TRBJ1-1; possibly TRBD1 for D (5 bases). This CDR3 has 15 residues. Germline V gene sequence: CDR1 SEHNR, CDR2 FQNEAQ (reference sequence). Trimming stripped 1 base from V and 7 bases from J, with 16 bases between. The CDR3 loop reads CASSLVSSGFGEAFF. DNA for the CDR3: TGTGCCAGCAGCTTAGTATCCTCAGGGTTTGGTGAAGCTTTCTTT. Complete variable domain (other parts from reference TRBV7-9 and TRBJ1-1): DTGVSQNPRHKITKRGQNVTFRCDPISEHNRLYWYRQTLGQGPEFLTYFQNEAQLEKSRLLSDRFSAERPKGSFSTLEIQRTEQGDSAMYLCASSLVSSGFGEAFFGQGTRLTVV.

The chain couples TRBV4-1 to TRBJ2-7; D ambiguous. The CDR3 is 15 amino acids. Trimming removed 3 bases at V and 2 bases at J, with 14 bases between. Germline CDR1 reads MGHRA; CDR2 reads YSYEKL. CDR3 sequence: CASSQGVDTAYEQYF. The CDR3 nucleotides read TGCGCCAGCAGCCAGGGTGTCGACACCGCCTACGAGCAGTACTTC.

The sample holds one count of this clone. The chain links TRBV7-8 to TRBJ1-1; 8 nucleotides line up with TRBD1. The germline CDR1 and CDR2 sequences are SGHVS and FQNEAQ. V shed 4 bases, J shed 2 bases, and the junction held 3 bases outside the gene matches. The CDR3 length is 14 residues. The CDR3 region is CASSSGQGNTEAFF. Here the CDR3 DNA reads TGTGCCAGCAGCTCCGGACAGGGAAACACTGAAGCTTTCTTT.

CDR3: CTSRPDRGSSYNEQFF. The CDR3, as DNA: TGCACCAGCAGGCCGGACAGGGGGAGCTCCTACAATGAGCAGTTCTTC. The chain carries TRBV1 and TRBJ2-1; the table names TRBD1, a call not compared with the DNA. TRBV1 represents a pseudogene. The CDR3 sequence is 16 residues long.

The CDR3 DNA sequence: TGTGCCAGCAGCTTAGGGACCCTGTATGAGCAGTTCTTC. This sequence encodes CASSLGTLYEQFF. V and J are TRBV5-6 and TRBJ2-1; tentatively, D is TRBD1 or TRBD2 (5 bases each). Germline V CDR1 and CDR2: SGHDT, YYEEEE. V gave up 2 bases and J gave up 8 bases, with 11 bases separating them. This CDR3 is built from 13 residues. Filled out from reference TRBV5-6 and TRBJ2-1, the complete variable domain reads DAGVTQSPTHLIKTRGQQVTLRCSPKSGHDTVSWYQQALGQGPQFIFQYYEEEERQRGNFPDRFSGHQFPNYSSELNVNALLLGDSALYLCASSLGTLYEQFFGPGTRLTVL.

This clone was detected only a few times. CDR3 DNA sequence: TGTGCCAGCAGCCCTGGGACAGCCTATGGCTACACCTTC. Amino acids: CASSPGTAYGYTF. The V gene is TRBV7-3, the J gene TRBJ1-2, with 7 bases matching TRBD1. The CDR3 has 13 amino acids. Germline values: CDR1 SGHTA, CDR2 FQGTGA. V gave up 5 bases and J gave up 4 bases; unmatched junction bases: 4.

The chain links TRBV27 to TRBJ1-4, with TRBD1 matching over 8 bases. From germline, CDR1 is MNHEY and CDR2 SMNVEV (reference sequence). Unmatched junction bases numbered 14, after V lost 10 bases and J lost 7 bases. This CDR3 contains 15 residues. CDR3 protein: CATKPGQAVVEKLFF. In nucleotides, the CDR3 is TGTGCCACCAAGCCGGGACAGGCTGTGGTTGAAAAACTGTTTTTT.

The chain has TRBV6-5 and TRBJ2-3; D is possibly TRBD2 (5 bases). CDR1 and CDR2 (germline): MNHEY, SVGAGI. The CDR3 extends over 12 amino acids. Trimming stripped 5 bases from V and 5 bases from J, with 8 bases between. CDR3 bases: TGTGCCAGCAGTCGAGGGTTAGATACGCAGTATTTT. As protein: CASSRGLDTQYF.

The chain joins TRBV29-1 to TRBJ1-2, with TRBD1 as a possible D gene (5 bases). Per the germline V gene, CDR1 is SQVTM and CDR2 is ANQGSEA. Trimming cost V 3 bases and J 5 bases, with 10 bases left between them. The CDR3 covers 12 residues. CDR3 sequence reads: CSVDGGGYGYTF. The CDR3 bases are TGCAGCGTTGATGGCGGGGGATATGGCTACACCTTC.

The rearrangement joins TRBV18 to TRBJ1-1, with TRBD1 identical over 8 bases. J was trimmed by 5 bases and V by 3 bases; bases with no gene match: 8. Germline CDR1 reads KGHSH; CDR2 reads LQKENI. This CDR3 region has 15 residues. The CDR3 DNA is TGTGCCAGCTCACCGCCCACAGGGGGGAAAACTGAAGCTTTCTTT. Residues: CASSPPTGGKTEAFF.

J is TRBJ2-7 and V is TRBV18; D call uncertain. Germline lookup yields CDR1 KGHSH and CDR2 LQKENI. Trimming left V 5 bases short and J 4 bases short, with 12 bases between. This CDR3 is 13 amino acids long. The CDR3 loop reads CASSSKAPYEQYF. CDR3 sequence (DNA): TGTGCCAGCTCAAGCAAGGCCCCATACGAGCAGTACTTC.

The V call is TRBV4-3, the J call TRBJ2-7; D may match TRBD1 or TRBD2 (5 bases each). This CDR3 has 15 residues. CDR1 is LGHNA, CDR2 YSLEER, per germline. Trimming left V 0 bases short and J 3 bases short, with 12 bases between. The CDR3 is CASSQDGTPDYEQYF. CDR3 DNA: TGCGCCAGCAGCCAAGATGGGACCCCAGACTACGAGCAGTACTTC.

The chain has TRBV5-1 and TRBJ2-3; D tentatively reads TRBD1 or TRBD2 (5 bases each). With 5 bases removed from V and 5 bases from J, the gap between germline ends came to 15 bases. CDR3 size: 14 residues. Germline CDR1 reads SGHRS; CDR2 reads YFSETQ. CDR3 DNA sequence: TGCGCCAGCAGACAAGGGACCCGAGAAGATACGCAGTATTTT. Translation: CASRQGTREDTQYF.

V usage is TRBV30 and J usage is TRBJ2-1; D remains ambiguous. The CDR3 has 11 residues. The germline CDR1 and CDR2 sequences are GTSNPN and SVGIG (reference sequence). Trimming cost V 2 bases and J 5 bases, with 4 bases left between them. The CDR3 loop is CAWSKNNEQFF. The CDR3 coding sequence is TGTGCCTGGAGTAAAAACAATGAGCAGTTCTTC.

The gene calls are TRBV18 and TRBJ2-7; perhaps TRBD1 as D (6 bases). Germline loops: CDR1 KGHSH, CDR2 LQKENI. This CDR3 contains 14 residues. Trimming removed 5 bases from V and 1 base from J, with 12 bases in between. The CDR3 DNA sequence: TGTGCCAGCTCAGACAGAACAGGGTCCTACGAGCAGTACTTC. Its translation: CASSDRTGSYEQYF.

The V call is TRBV5-4, the J call TRBJ1-1, with D possibly matching TRBD1 (5 bases). V lost 4 bases and J 0 bases, leaving 13 bases between the germline ends. The CDR3 sequence is 15 residues long. Germline loops: CDR1 SGHNT, CDR2 YYREEE (reference sequence). The DNA for the CDR3 is TGTGCCAGCAGCGATAGACAGAAGATGAACACTGAAGCTTTCTTT. This encodes CASSDRQKMNTEAFF.